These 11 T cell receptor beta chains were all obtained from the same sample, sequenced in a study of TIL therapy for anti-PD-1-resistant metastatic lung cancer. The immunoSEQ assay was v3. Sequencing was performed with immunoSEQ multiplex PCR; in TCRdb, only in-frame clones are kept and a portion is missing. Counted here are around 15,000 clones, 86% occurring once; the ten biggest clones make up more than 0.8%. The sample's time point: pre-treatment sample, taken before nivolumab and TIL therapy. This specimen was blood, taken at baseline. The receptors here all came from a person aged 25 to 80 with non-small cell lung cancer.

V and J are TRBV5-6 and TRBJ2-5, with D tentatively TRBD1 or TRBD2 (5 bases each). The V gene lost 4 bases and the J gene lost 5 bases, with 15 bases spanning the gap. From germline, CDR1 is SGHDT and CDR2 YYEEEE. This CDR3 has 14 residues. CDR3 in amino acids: CASSRPGPRETQYF. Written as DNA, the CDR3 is TGTGCCAGCAGCCGGCCGGGGCCCAGGGAGACCCAGTACTTC.

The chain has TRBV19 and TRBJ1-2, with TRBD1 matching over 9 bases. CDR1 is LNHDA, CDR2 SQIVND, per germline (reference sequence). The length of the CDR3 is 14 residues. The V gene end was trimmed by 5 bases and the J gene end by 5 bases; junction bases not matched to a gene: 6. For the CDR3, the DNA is TGTGCCAGTAGTGCACCGGGACAGGGATATGGCTACACCTTC. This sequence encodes CASSAPGQGYGYTF.

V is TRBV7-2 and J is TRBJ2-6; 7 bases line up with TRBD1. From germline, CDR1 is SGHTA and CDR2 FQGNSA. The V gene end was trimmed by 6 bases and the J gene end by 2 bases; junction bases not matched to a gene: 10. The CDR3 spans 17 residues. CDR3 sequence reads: CASRRQGQITGANVLTF. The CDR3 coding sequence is TGTGCCAGCAGACGACAGGGACAAATTACTGGGGCCAACGTCCTGACTTTC.

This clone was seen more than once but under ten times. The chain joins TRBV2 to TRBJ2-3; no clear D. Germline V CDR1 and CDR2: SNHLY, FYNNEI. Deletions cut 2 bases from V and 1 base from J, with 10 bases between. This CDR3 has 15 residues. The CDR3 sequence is CASSEHELRTDTQYF. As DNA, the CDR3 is TGTGCCAGCAGTGAACACGAGCTCCGCACAGATACGCAGTATTTT.

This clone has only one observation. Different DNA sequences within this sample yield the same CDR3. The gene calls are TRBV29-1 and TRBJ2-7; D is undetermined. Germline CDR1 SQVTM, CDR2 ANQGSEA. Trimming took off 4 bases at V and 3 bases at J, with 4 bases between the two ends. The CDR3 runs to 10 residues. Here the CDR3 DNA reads TGCAGCGTTGGCGACTACGAGCAGTACTTC. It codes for CSVGDYEQYF.

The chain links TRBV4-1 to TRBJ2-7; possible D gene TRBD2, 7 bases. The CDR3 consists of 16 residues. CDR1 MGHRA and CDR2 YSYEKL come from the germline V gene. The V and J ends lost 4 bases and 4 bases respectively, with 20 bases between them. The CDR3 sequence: CASSPVGGRTPYEQYF. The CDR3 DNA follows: TGCGCCAGCAGCCCAGTGGGGGGGCGGACGCCTTACGAGCAGTACTTC.

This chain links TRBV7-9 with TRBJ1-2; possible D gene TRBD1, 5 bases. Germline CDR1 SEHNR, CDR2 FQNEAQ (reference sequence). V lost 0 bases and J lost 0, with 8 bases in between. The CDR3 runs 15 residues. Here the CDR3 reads CASSLARQPNYGYTF. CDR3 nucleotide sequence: TGTGCCAGCAGCTTAGCTAGACAGCCTAACTATGGCTACACCTTC.

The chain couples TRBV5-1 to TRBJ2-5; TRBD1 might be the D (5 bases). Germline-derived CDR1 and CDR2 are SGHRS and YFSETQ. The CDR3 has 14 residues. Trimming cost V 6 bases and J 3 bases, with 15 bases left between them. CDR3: CASNRATAKETQYF. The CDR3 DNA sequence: TGCGCCAGCAATCGGGCGACAGCTAAAGAGACCCAGTACTTC. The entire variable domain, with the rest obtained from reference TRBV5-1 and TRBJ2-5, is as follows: KAGVTQTPRYLIKTRGQQVTLSCSPISGHRSVSWYQQTPGQGLQFLFEYFSETQRNKGNFPGRFSGRQFSNSRSEMNVSTLELGDSALYLCASNRATAKETQYFGPGTRLLVL.

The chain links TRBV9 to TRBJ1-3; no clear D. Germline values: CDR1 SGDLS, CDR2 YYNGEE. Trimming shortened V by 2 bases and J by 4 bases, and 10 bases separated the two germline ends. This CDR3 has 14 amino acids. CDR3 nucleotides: TGTGCCAGCAGCGTTACCCGTGCCGGAAACACCATATATTTT. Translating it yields CASSVTRAGNTIYF.

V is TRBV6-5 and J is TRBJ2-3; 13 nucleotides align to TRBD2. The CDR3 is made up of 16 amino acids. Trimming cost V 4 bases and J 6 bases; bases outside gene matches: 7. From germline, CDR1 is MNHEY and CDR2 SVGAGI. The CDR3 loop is CASSSTWTSGGDTQYF. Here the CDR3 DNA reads TGTGCCAGCAGTTCGACTTGGACTAGCGGGGGCGATACGCAGTATTTT.

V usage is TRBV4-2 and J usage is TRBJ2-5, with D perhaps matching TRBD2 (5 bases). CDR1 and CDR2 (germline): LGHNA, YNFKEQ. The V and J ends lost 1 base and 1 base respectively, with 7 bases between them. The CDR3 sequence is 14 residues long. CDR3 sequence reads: CASSQGGSQETQYF. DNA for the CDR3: TGTGCCAGCAGCCAAGGAGGGTCCCAAGAGACCCAGTACTTC.